The 10 T cell receptor beta chains listed next were all sequenced from one sample in a study of T cells after yellow fever vaccination. TCRdb re-derived calls from the 5' RACE reads in MiXCR, one entry per CDR3 protein. The data show about 340,000 distinct CDR3 sequences, about an eighth seen once. The material was CD4+ T cells sorted from PBMCs, obtained 15 days after the yellow fever booster vaccination. The receptors were sampled from a man aged 18 to 35 who received the YFV17D yellow fever vaccine.

The V gene is TRBV27, the J gene TRBJ1-1; perhaps TRBD1 as D (6 bases). The CDR3 length is 16 residues. V gave up 0 bases and J gave up 5 bases, with 16 bases separating them. Germline values: CDR1 MNHEY, CDR2 SMNVEV (reference sequence). The CDR3 DNA reads as TGTGCCAGCAGTTTATCGTGGGGGCGCAGAGCTACTGAAGCTTTCTTT. It codes for CASSLSWGRRATEAFF.

This sequence joins TRBV7-6 and TRBJ2-5; 9 bases fit TRBD2. This CDR3 has 16 amino acids. V dropped 5 bases and J dropped 1; count of bases not matched to a gene: 8. Germline V gene data show CDR1 as SGHVS and CDR2 as FNYEAQ. The CDR3, as DNA: TGTGCCAGCAGCCATAGCGGGGGCGGCGTCCAAGAGACCCAGTACTTC. Protein product: CASSHSGGGVQETQYF.

The V call is TRBV7-3, the J call TRBJ2-1; 8 bases match TRBD2. Trimming removed 4 bases from V and 6 bases from J; junction bases left unmatched: 11. Germline CDR1 is SGHTA and CDR2 is FQGTGA. The CDR3 runs to 16 residues. The CDR3 loop reads CASSSHGGAGANEQFF. CDR3 coding DNA: TGTGCCAGCAGCTCACACGGGGGGGCCGGGGCCAATGAGCAGTTCTTC.

This clonotype was counted only a few times. The chain couples TRBV9 to TRBJ2-1; 7 bases match TRBD2. This CDR3 spans 13 amino acids. Germline V gene sequence: CDR1 SGDLS, CDR2 YYNGEE. V was clipped by 1 base and J by 10 bases; unmatched bases: 5. The CDR3 reads CASSVIAAGEQFF. The CDR3, as DNA: TGTGCCAGCAGCGTAATCGCAGCGGGAGAGCAGTTCTTC. The full variable domain, in which reference TRBV9 and TRBJ2-1 provide the parts outside the CDR3, is DSGVTQTPKHLITATGQRVTLRCSPRSGDLSVYWYQQSLDQGLQFLIQYYNGEERAKGNILERFSAQQFPDLHSELNLSSLELGDSALYFCASSVIAAGEQFFGPGTRLTVL.

This clonotype was picked up one time. The chain recombines TRBV7-2 with TRBJ1-3; a weak D match, TRBD1 (5 bases). The CDR3 runs 15 residues. Trimming pared 1 base from V and 0 bases from J, leaving 7 bases between. Germline CDR1 SGHTA, CDR2 FQGNSA. The CDR3 nucleotides are TGTGCCAGCAGCTTAGAGGGGTACTCTGGAAACACCATATATTTT. Amino acids: CASSLEGYSGNTIYF.

This clonotype came up a few times. The chain joins TRBV6-5 to TRBJ2-1, with TRBD2 matching 15 bases. The CDR3 runs 20 residues. The V gene's germline CDR1 is MNHEY and CDR2 SVGAGI. J gave up 6 bases and V 6 bases, and 18 bases lay outside the gene matches. The CDR3: CASSRQQGLAGGSLVNEQFF. CDR3 nucleotides: TGTGCCAGCAGCAGACAACAGGGACTAGCGGGGGGTTCCCTGGTCAATGAGCAGTTCTTC.

This clonotype was picked up a small number of times. The V and J genes are TRBV7-2 and TRBJ2-6, with 10 bases matching TRBD1. V shed 6 bases and J 3 bases; nucleotides not matched to a gene: 8. This CDR3 is 17 amino acids long. Per germline, CDR1 SGHTA and CDR2 FQGNSA. CDR3 region: CASSSGTGVFGANVLTF. The CDR3 DNA follows: TGTGCCAGCAGTTCAGGGACAGGGGTGTTTGGGGCCAACGTCCTGACTTTC.

This clonotype has only a few counts. The chain links TRBV4-1 to TRBJ2-3; a possible D gene is TRBD1 (6 bases). The CDR3 has 17 residues. V was pared by 0 bases and J by 3 bases, with 16 bases between. Germline loops: CDR1 MGHRA, CDR2 YSYEKL. The CDR3 sequence: CASSQDFLGTRTDTQYF. The DNA for the CDR3 is TGCGCCAGCAGCCAAGATTTCCTAGGGACAAGGACAGATACGCAGTATTTT.

The CDR3 DNA reads as TGTGCCAGCAGCCAAGCAGGTAGCGGGGGGGAGACCCAGTACTTC. Translated: CASSQAGSGGETQYF. J is TRBJ2-5 and V is TRBV4-2; 10 nucleotides agree with TRBD2. CDR3 length: 15 amino acids. V lost 1 base, J lost 5 bases, and 4 bases stayed unmatched. CDR1 is LGHNA and CDR2 is YNFKEQ in the germline V gene.

The chain joins TRBV6-6 to TRBJ1-4; a weak D match, TRBD1 (6 bases). Per germline, CDR1 MNHNY and CDR2 SVGAGI (reference sequence). The CDR3 is 15 residues long. V was pared by 2 bases and J by 2 bases, with 9 bases between. CDR3 nucleotide sequence: TGTGCCAGCAGTTACCCACAGGGTACTAATGAAAAACTGTTTTTT. Its protein product is CASSYPQGTNEKLFF.